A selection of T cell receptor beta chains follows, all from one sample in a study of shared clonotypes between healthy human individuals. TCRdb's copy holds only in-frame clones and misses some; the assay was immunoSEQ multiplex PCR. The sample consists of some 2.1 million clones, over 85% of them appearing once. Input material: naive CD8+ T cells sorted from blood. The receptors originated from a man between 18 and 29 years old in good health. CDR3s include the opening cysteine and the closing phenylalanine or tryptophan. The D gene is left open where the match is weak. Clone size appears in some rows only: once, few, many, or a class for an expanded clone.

CDR3 DNA: TGTGCCAGCAGCTTTTCAGGGATCGTTAACTATGGCTACACCTTC; CDR3 protein: CASSFSGIVNYGYTF; J gene: TRBJ1-2; V gene: TRBV7-9; clone size: .; D gene: .
CDR3 DNA: TGCAGCACAAGCACCTTGGGGGCCTCCGAGCAGTACTTC; CDR3 protein: CSTSTLGASEQYF; J gene: TRBJ2-7; V gene: TRBV29-1; clone size: .; D gene: .
CDR3 DNA: TGTGCCAGCAGTCCGCCCGAGGGCTCCAGCACTGAAGCTTTCTTT; CDR3 protein: CASSPPEGSSTEAFF; J gene: TRBJ1-1; V gene: TRBV28; clone size: .; D gene: .
CDR3 DNA: TGCGCCAGCAGCCAATTAAGGCGGACAGGGGGCCTAGAAAGGATTAATGAAGCTTTCTTT; CDR3 protein: CASSQLRRTGGLERINEAFF; J gene: TRBJ1-1; V gene: TRBV4-1; clone size: .; D gene: TRBD1
CDR3 DNA: TGTGCCTGGAGTGTAGCCGGGACCGGTGAGCAGTTCTTC; CDR3 protein: CAWSVAGTGEQFF; J gene: TRBJ2-1; V gene: TRBV30; clone size: .; D gene: .
CDR3 DNA: TGTGCCAGCAGCTTAGATCGAAGGGGGCGGTCCTACGAGCAGTACTTC; CDR3 protein: CASSLDRRGRSYEQYF; J gene: TRBJ2-7; V gene: TRBV11-2; clone size: .; D gene: TRBD1
CDR3 DNA: TGTGCCAGCAGCTTAGCAGGTAGTACCTACAATGAGCAGTTCTTC; CDR3 protein: CASSLAGSTYNEQFF; J gene: TRBJ2-1; V gene: TRBV13; clone size: .; D gene: .
CDR3 DNA: TGTGCCAGCAGCTCTCTAGCGGGAGGGTACCACGAGCAGTACTTC; CDR3 protein: CASSSLAGGYHEQYF; J gene: TRBJ2-7; V gene: TRBV11-2; clone size: once; D gene: TRBD2
CDR3 DNA: TGTGCCAGCAGTTTATTGGGGGGGGCTGGGGCCAACGTCCTGACTTTC; CDR3 protein: CASSLLGGAGANVLTF; J gene: TRBJ2-6; V gene: TRBV27; clone size: .; D gene: TRBD2
CDR3 DNA: TGTGCCAGCGCGGGGGAGACCTATAATTCACCCCTCCACTTT; CDR3 protein: CASAGETYNSPLHF; J gene: TRBJ1-6; V gene: TRBV2; clone size: .; D gene: .
CDR3 DNA: TGTGCCAGCAGCTTATTGGGGATCGAGGGCGAGCAGTACTTC; CDR3 protein: CASSLLGIEGEQYF; J gene: TRBJ2-7; V gene: TRBV5-6; clone size: .; D gene: .
CDR3 DNA: TGTGCCAGCAGCTTCATGGGGGGGAACACTGAAGCTTTCTTT; CDR3 protein: CASSFMGGNTEAFF; J gene: TRBJ1-1; V gene: TRBV5-4; clone size: once; D gene: .
CDR3 DNA: TGTGCCAGCAGCGTAGGAGGGGAGTCCTACAATGAGCAGTTCTTC; CDR3 protein: CASSVGGESYNEQFF; J gene: TRBJ2-1; V gene: TRBV9; clone size: .; D gene: .
CDR3 DNA: TGCAGCGTCCCCTTAGGGACGGTCGTTGGGACCCAGTACTTC; CDR3 protein: CSVPLGTVVGTQYF; J gene: TRBJ2-5; V gene: TRBV29-1; clone size: once; D gene: .
CDR3 DNA: TGTGCCAGCAGCTCATCCCCCCAGGGGTTCGAGACCCAGTACTTC; CDR3 protein: CASSSSPQGFETQYF; J gene: TRBJ2-5; V gene: TRBV7-9; clone size: .; D gene: .
CDR3 DNA: TGTGCCAGCAGCTTGGCGGGACACGAGCAGTTCTTC; CDR3 protein: CASSLAGHEQFF; J gene: TRBJ2-1; V gene: TRBV5-6; clone size: .; D gene: .
CDR3 DNA: TGCGCCAGCAGCCCTATCCCAGCGGGTCTCTACAATGAGCAGTTCTTC; CDR3 protein: CASSPIPAGLYNEQFF; J gene: TRBJ2-1; V gene: TRBV4-1; clone size: .; D gene: .
CDR3 DNA: TGTGCCAGCAGTTTAGGGGGGTTTGGCCAGCCCCAGCATTTT; CDR3 protein: CASSLGGFGQPQHF; J gene: TRBJ1-5; V gene: TRBV27; clone size: .; D gene: .
CDR3 DNA: TGCGCCAGCAGCCAAGTCGGGGGGGGAGGCAATCAGCCCCAGCATTTT; CDR3 protein: CASSQVGGGGNQPQHF; J gene: TRBJ1-5; V gene: TRBV4-1; clone size: .; D gene: .
CDR3 DNA: TGTGCCAGCAGCGCGAGGGCCCCAGGGACTAGCGGCCTCAATGAGCAGTTCTTC; CDR3 protein: CASSARAPGTSGLNEQFF; J gene: TRBJ2-1; V gene: TRBV9; clone size: .; D gene: TRBD2
CDR3 DNA: TGTGCCAGCAGCTATTTAAGGGGGTCCTACGAGCAGTACTTC; CDR3 protein: CASSYLRGSYEQYF; J gene: TRBJ2-7; V gene: TRBV5-8; clone size: .; D gene: .
CDR3 DNA: TGTGCCAGCTCAATCGACAGTTCCTACGAGCAGTACTTC; CDR3 protein: CASSIDSSYEQYF; J gene: TRBJ2-7; V gene: TRBV18; clone size: .; D gene: .